Sequencing of this T cell receptor (beta chain) was carried out in a study of OX40 agonist ivuxolimab in advanced cancers. Background for the entire study: Ivuxolimab was an agonistic, fully human IgG2 monoclonal antibody directed against OX40 (CD134), a costimulatory receptor. The point of sequencing TCRbeta in the periphery was to test whether ivuxolimab changed TCR sequence diversity and drove clonal T-cell expansion. Intravenous ivuxolimab was administered to patients every 2 weeks at six dose levels: 0.01, 0.1, 0.3, 1.5, 3 and 10 mg/kg. The paper describes the monotherapy dose-escalation part (N of about 47 patients) of the phase I trial of ivuxolimab. Of the roughly 50 dose-escalation patients, hepatocellular carcinoma was present in some 19, melanoma in around 15, renal cell carcinoma in 9 and head and neck cancer in 9. In the dose-escalation cohort, roughly 80% of patients were male, and the mean age was approximately 60 years, with a range of 23 to 79. Prior anti-PD-1, anti-PD-L1 or anti-CTLA-4 therapy was permitted, and checkpoint inhibitors had been received by 30% to 40% of dose-escalation patients. Partial responses occurred in three dose-escalation patients: two with cutaneous melanoma and one with hepatocellular carcinoma. General conclusions and limits of the study: In the 0.1-3.0 mg/kg groups, partial responders were among the patients with the lowest normalized peripheral clonal expansion, particularly in CD8+ T cells. Clonal expansion of both CD4+ and CD8+ blood T cells was observed from baseline to week 6 at doses 0.1 to 3.0 mg/kg. The antigen specificity of the clonally expanded peripheral T cells was not determined. Low levels of normalized T-cell clonal expansion were also seen in some nonresponding patients. On average, CD8+ T cells showed more expanded clones than CD4+ T cells after ivuxolimab.

Between the V and J ends, shortened by 2 bases and 6 bases respectively, the junction contains 14 bases. From a lookup of the germline V gene (reference sequence), CDR1 and CDR2 are GTSNPN and SVGIG. Counted from cysteine to phenylalanine, this CDR3 has 14 amino acids. Of the read, only the CDR3 DNA is kept; its 42 bases are in frame from base 1. Genomic DNA was isolated from the sorted cells so that the TCRbeta CDR3 region could be sequenced. The immunoSEQ Assay was used for sequencing of TCRbeta CDR3 regions. TCRdb carries this immuneACCESS record with in-frame sequences only. Its versions omit some clonotypes, under half of them owing to an unresolved V gene in the studies checked, with the rest unexplained. Within this sample are 70,000 or so clones, with more than 75% of them counted one time only. The biggest ten clones account for 6% to 7.5% of the sample. Notes on this clone: No antigen is known for it. Base qualities are not provided; no much larger clone lies one nucleotide away.

The trial excluded patients who had a history of autoimmune disease or were on systemic immunosuppression. Peripheral blood for TCR sequencing was collected from all dose cohorts at baseline, on cycle 4 day 1, and on cycle 7 day 1. Samples were obtained from an open-label, multicenter, first-in-human phase I dose-escalation trial of ivuxolimab. Adults with locally advanced or metastatic head and neck squamous cell, hepatocellular, melanoma or renal cell carcinoma were enrolled in the trial. Before TCR sequencing, CD4+ T cells and CD8+ T cells were sorted from peripheral blood as separate populations.

This specimen was CD4+ or CD8+ T cells sorted from blood, taken in a trial of the OX40 agonist ivuxolimab. This receptor was obtained from an adult with an advanced solid tumor such as melanoma, head and neck, liver or kidney cancer. In this chain, TRBV30 is recombined with TRBJ2-1; no D segment can be confidently identified. The bases read TGTGCCTGGAGTATCCGTTCCTTCAGCAATGAGCAGTTCTTC. It specifies CAWSIRSFSNEQFF.